The present T cell receptor beta chain was sequenced within a study of blood T cells in healthy people across ages (dated by TCRdb to the mid-2010s). As for the study more broadly: Template switching captured roughly one uniquely barcoded TCR beta cDNA molecule per two T cells in model experiments. Four age groups were formed from the donors: young (average about 16 years), middle-aged (around 41), aged (about 62) and long-lived (about 80). Two additional independent replicas of 1 million unique cDNA reads from the same blood draw were analyzed for two donors (one aged 18 to 30 and one aged 80 or older). Age-related changes in TCR beta repertoire diversity were measured in the study by deep sequencing normalized with unique cDNA molecular identifiers. To avoid experimental bias, donors of different ages were spread randomly across the sequencing lanes. Study-wide findings and limitations: Observed TCR beta diversity correlated strongly with the percentage of naive T cells measured by flow cytometry. The CMV infection status of donors was not known, potentially confounding age-related changes in expanded clonotypes. Bulk unsorted PBMC profiling prevented conclusive comparison of naive and antigen-experienced compartments. Estimates of total diversity from one million sequenced T cells were regarded as lower bounds and underestimates. Compared with the aged group, the long-lived group had more naive CD4+ T cells, fewer expanded clones and increased TCR diversity, a pattern suggesting age selection. Observed TCR beta diversity per million T cells fell roughly linearly with age, and a significant reduction was already apparent by age roughly 40.

A distance of 8 bases separates the germline ends of V and J, which lose 4 bases and 8 bases respectively. The CDR3 has 11 amino acids, counting the end cysteine and phenylalanine. Only CDR3 DNA is held: 33 bases, read in frame from base 1. According to the germline V gene, CDR1 reads SGHTS and CDR2 reads YDEGEE. Regarding this clonotype: Its antigen remains undetermined. Base qualities are missing; no much larger clone stands one base away.

Library preparation used 5' RACE. The data were produced on an Illumina HiSeq 2500. A second PCR of about 7 to 12 cycles was performed with a sample-barcoded 5' primer and a J-beta primer mix. A template-switch 5' adaptor carrying 12 random nucleotides introduced a unique molecular identifier onto each TCR beta cDNA molecule. Each sample yielded at least 2.5 million CDR3-containing paired-end reads. First-strand cDNA synthesis was performed from all RNA using the Mint cDNA synthesis kit, with priming by a TRBC-specific oligonucleotide. After uracil-DNA glycosylase treatment, a first 18-cycle PCR used universal primers M1SS and BC2_uni_R on all cDNA. The study's own analysis went as follows. For normalization, 1 million high-quality reads, each with a distinct molecular identifier, were randomly selected from each sample. Instead of being binned into consensus sequences, reads that shared molecular identifiers were thrown out. MiTCR, set to a Q25 quality threshold and the strictest error-elimination algorithm, was used for CDR3 identification, clonotype clustering and error correction. A nonparametric unseen species model with Euler transformation was used to estimate a lower bound on total TCR beta diversity. Using fastp at Q25 and MiXCR, TCRdb reprocessed the public reads and kept productive beta chains. Rows matching on CDR3 protein sequence are summarized as one entry with the most common DNA and genes. The V and J calls here are based on TCRdb, not the publication. The sample table holds fewer than 1.5 million distinct CDR3 sequences, of which roughly 40% were seen once. Jointly, the top ten make up roughly 7.9% of the sample.

Donors were 40 or so systemically healthy Caucasian individuals from Russia aged roughly 6 to 100 years. Each donor gave about 10 milliliters of peripheral blood, drawn into EDTA-treated Vacutainer tubes. Ficoll-Paque density-gradient centrifugation was used to isolate PBMCs, with at least 6 million per sample. Trizol reagent was used to extract total RNA from PBMCs, with at least 6 micrograms per sample. The percentages of naive CD45RAhigh/CD27high T cells were determined by flow cytometry on a PBMC aliquot from every donor. The sequence derives from a woman aged 18-29 years in good health. Sequences were obtained from blood. The sequence joins TRBV5-8 to TRBJ2-3; the D gene lacks a confident call. The DNA sequence follows: TGTGCCAGCAGCCCCGTGGGTACGCAGTATTTT. Protein translation: CASSPVGTQYF.